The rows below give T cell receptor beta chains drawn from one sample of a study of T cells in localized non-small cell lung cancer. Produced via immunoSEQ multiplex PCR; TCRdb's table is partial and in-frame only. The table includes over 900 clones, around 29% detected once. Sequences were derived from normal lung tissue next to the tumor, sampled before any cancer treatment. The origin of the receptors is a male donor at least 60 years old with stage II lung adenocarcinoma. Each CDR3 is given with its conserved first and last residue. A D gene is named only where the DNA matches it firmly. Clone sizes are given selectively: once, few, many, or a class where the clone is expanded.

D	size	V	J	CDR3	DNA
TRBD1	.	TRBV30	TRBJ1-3	CAWSTPGGSGNTIYF	TGTGCCTGGAGTACCCCAGGGGGCTCTGGAAACACCATATATTTT
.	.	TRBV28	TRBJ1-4	CASSLAPTKQGSNEKLFF	TGTGCCAGCAGTCTGGCCCCAACGAAACAGGGATCTAATGAAAAACTGTTTTTT
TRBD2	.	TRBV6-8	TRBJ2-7	CASSFLSGTSSYEQYF	TGTGCCAGCAGCTTTTTATCCGGGACTAGCAGCTACGAGCAGTACTTC
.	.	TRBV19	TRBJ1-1	CASSIGRNTEAFF	TGTGCCAGTAGTATCGGACGTAACACTGAAGCTTTCTTT
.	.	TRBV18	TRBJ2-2	CASSPSQRTNTGELFF	TGTGCCAGCTCACCATCCCAGCGGACGAACACCGGGGAGCTGTTTTTT
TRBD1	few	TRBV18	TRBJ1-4	CASSPGQGNEKLFF	TGTGCCAGCTCACCGGGACAGGGGAATGAAAAACTGTTTTTT
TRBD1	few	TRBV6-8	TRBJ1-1	CASSYETLSIQGANTEAFF	TGTGCCAGCAGTTACGAAACCCTATCAATACAGGGGGCGAACACTGAAGCTTTCTTT
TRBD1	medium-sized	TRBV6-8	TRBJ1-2	CASSYVTGRKISRDYGYTF	TGTGCCAGCAGTTACGTGACAGGGAGGAAGATCAGTCGAGACTATGGCTACACCTTC
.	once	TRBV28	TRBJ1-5	CASSPLTGGYQPQHF	TGTGCCAGCAGCCCTCTTACCGGGGGATATCAGCCCCAGCATTTT
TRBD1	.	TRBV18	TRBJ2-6	CASSATGPTVSGANVLTF	TGTGCCAGCTCGGCGACAGGGCCCACCGTCTCTGGGGCCAACGTCCTGACTTTC
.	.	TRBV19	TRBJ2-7	CASSIARFNEQYF	TGTGCCAGTAGTATAGCCCGGTTCAACGAGCAGTACTTC
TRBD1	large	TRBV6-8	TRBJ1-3	CASRAGQAGDNTIYF	TGTGCCAGCAGGGCGGGACAGGCCGGGGATAACACCATATATTTT
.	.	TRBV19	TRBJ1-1	CASSIGRNTEAFF	TGTGCCAGTAGTATCGGGAGGAACACTGAAGCTTTCTTT
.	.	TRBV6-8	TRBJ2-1	CASSSGVDEQFF	TGTGCCAGCAGTTCAGGGGTGGATGAGCAGTTCTTC
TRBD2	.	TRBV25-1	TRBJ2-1	CASSRSGSTHEQFF	TGTGCCAGCAGTAGGAGCGGGAGTACGCATGAGCAGTTCTTC
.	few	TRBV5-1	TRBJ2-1	CASSLEGYSYNEQFF	TGCGCCAGCAGCTTGGAAGGTTACTCCTACAATGAGCAGTTCTTC
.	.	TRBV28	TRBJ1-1	CASSYTGNPEAFF	TGTGCCAGCAGTTACACCGGGAACCCTGAAGCTTTCTTT
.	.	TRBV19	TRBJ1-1	CASSYSTRPNTEAFF	TGTGCCAGTAGTTACTCGACAAGGCCCAACACTGAAGCTTTCTTT
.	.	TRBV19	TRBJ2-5	CASSIQLQETQYF	TGTGCCAGTAGTATACAGTTGCAGGAGACCCAGTACTTC
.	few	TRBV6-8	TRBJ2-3	CASTRGWDTDTQYF	TGTGCCAGCACCAGGGGCTGGGACACAGATACGCAGTATTTT
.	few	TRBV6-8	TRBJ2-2	CASSALRGANTGELFF	TGTGCCAGCAGTGCCCTGAGGGGGGCGAACACCGGGGAGCTGTTTTTT
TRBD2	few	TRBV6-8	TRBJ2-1	CASSDPGLSNEQFF	TGTGCCAGCAGTGATCCGGGACTATCTAATGAGCAGTTCTTC
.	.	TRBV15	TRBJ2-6	CATSRDSWRTGANVLTF	TGTGCCACCAGCAGAGATAGTTGGAGGACTGGGGCCAACGTCCTGACTTTC
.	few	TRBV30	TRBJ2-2	CAWIGGGELFF	TGTGCCTGGATCGGTGGCGGGGAGCTGTTTTTT
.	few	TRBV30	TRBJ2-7	CAWSSTGRYEQYF	TGTGCCTGGAGTTCGACAGGCCGCTACGAGCAGTACTTC
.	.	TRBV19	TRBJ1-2	CASSVDRYGYTF	TGTGCCAGTAGTGTGGACCGCTATGGCTACACCTTC
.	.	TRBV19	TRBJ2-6	CASTLGGAGANVLTF	TGTGCCAGTACCCTCGGTGGGGCTGGGGCCAACGTCCTGACTTTC
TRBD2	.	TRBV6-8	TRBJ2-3	CASRLAGGKDTQYF	TGTGCCAGCAGGTTAGCGGGAGGGAAGGATACGCAGTATTTT
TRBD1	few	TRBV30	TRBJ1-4	CAWSLLGTANEKLFF	TGTGCCTGGAGTCTTCTCGGGACAGCTAATGAAAAACTGTTTTTT
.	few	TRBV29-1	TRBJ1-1	CSALRGTAEAFF	TGCAGCGCTCTACGGGGGACGGCTGAAGCTTTCTTT
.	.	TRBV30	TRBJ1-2	CAWSVSGAGYTF	TGTGCCTGGAGTGTATCGGGTGCTGGCTACACCTTC
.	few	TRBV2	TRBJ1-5	CASKEGASNQPQHF	TGTGCCAGCAAGGAAGGGGCGAGCAATCAGCCCCAGCATTTT
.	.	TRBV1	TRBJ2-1	CASSQDWEAVANNEQFF	TGCGCCAGCAGCCAAGATTGGGAGGCGGTAGCGAACAATGAGCAGTTCTTC
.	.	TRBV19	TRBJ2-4	CASTGRWDIQYF	TGTGCCAGTACGGGGAGGTGGGACATTCAGTACTTC
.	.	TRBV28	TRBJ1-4	CASSPSGTTNEKLFF	TGTGCCAGCAGTCCTTCCGGGACAACTAATGAAAAACTGTTTTTT
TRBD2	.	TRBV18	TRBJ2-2	CASSQTAGADTGELFF	TGTGCCAGCTCACAAACAGCGGGAGCCGACACCGGGGAGCTGTTTTTT
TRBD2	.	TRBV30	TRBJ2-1	CAWSVGLANNEQFF	TGTGCCTGGAGTGTTGGACTAGCGAACAATGAGCAGTTCTTC
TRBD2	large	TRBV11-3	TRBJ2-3	CASSQGPRGRPTDTQYF	TGTGCCAGCAGCCAAGGGCCACGCGGGAGGCCCACAGATACGCAGTATTTT
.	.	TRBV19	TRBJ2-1	CASSIKGVTNYNEQFF	TGTGCCAGTAGTATTAAAGGCGTCACTAACTACAATGAGCAGTTCTTC
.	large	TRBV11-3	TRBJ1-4	CASSLLIRPNEKLFF	TGTGCCAGCAGCTTATTAATTCGGCCTAATGAAAAACTGTTTTTT
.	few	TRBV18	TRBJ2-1	CASSLGQGGEWNEQFF	TGTGCCAGCTCACTAGGGCAGGGTGGTGAGTGGAATGAGCAGTTCTTC
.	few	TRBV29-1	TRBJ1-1	CSVDPWGRGTEAFF	TGCAGCGTTGATCCCTGGGGTCGAGGGACTGAAGCTTTCTTT
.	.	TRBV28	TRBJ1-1	CASSPGSPDGTEAFF	TGTGCCAGCAGTCCTGGGTCCCCCGACGGCACTGAAGCTTTCTTT
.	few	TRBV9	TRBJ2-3	CASSDGSGTDTQYF	TGTGCCAGCAGTGATGGTAGCGGCACAGATACGCAGTATTTT
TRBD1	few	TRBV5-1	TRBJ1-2	CASSPEGPGGYGYTF	TGCGCCAGCAGCCCCGAGGGTCCAGGGGGCTATGGCTACACCTTC
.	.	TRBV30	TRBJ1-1	CAWSVGGLNTEAFF	TGTGCCTGGAGTGTAGGGGGTTTGAACACTGAAGCTTTCTTT
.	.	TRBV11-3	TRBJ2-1	CASLTSGPYNEQFF	TGTGCCAGCCTAACGAGCGGGCCTTACAATGAGCAGTTCTTC
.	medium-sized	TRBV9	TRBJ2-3	CASSATEAGTDTQYF	TGTGCCAGCAGTGCGACGGAGGCAGGCACAGATACGCAGTATTTT
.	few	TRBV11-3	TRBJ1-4	CASSLPLEGEKLFF	TGTGCCAGCAGCTTGCCTCTGGAGGGAGAAAAACTGTTTTTT
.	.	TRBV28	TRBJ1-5	CASSLFLQGPRQPQHF	TGTGCCAGCAGTTTATTCCTACAGGGCCCCCGACAGCCCCAGCATTTT
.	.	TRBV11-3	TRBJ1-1	CASSLDRRNTEAFF	TGTGCCAGCAGCTTAGACAGAAGGAACACTGAAGCTTTCTTT